The entry that follows covers one T cell receptor beta chain sequence. Its antigen is currently not known. Synovial fluid was collected as the synovial sample, alongside matched peripheral blood, from each patient with active arthritis. The donors for the TCR repertoire analysis were roughly eleven juvenile idiopathic arthritis patients with active disease who had not reached inactive disease, of whom 3 were polyarticular and 8 were oligoarticular. The TCR-sequenced patients had a median age of around 11 years (range roughly 2.2-22.9) and median disease duration of around seven years (range 0.2-19.1). Synovial Treg cells showed FOXP3 TSDR demethylation comparable to blood and healthy-donor Treg cells, supporting bona fide regulatory lineage commitment. Samples for TCR repertoire analysis were collected at two centres in Italy. For CDR1 and CDR2, the germline V gene lists SGDLS and YYNGEE. The CDR3 measures 15 amino acids from cysteine to phenylalanine. No DNA sequence was recorded.

The record originates from a study of synovial regulatory T cells in juvenile arthritis (dated by TCRdb to the mid-2010s). Study-level background: Among the sequenced patients, three were classified as therapy-naive, methotrexate plus infliximab was given to one, methotrexate was given to over five, and treatment information was unavailable for one. Effector T cell subsets were also sequenced in the study cohort for comparisons, but only blood and synovial fluid Treg cells are covered by the Treg dataset alone. Using matched patient samples, the researchers compared TCRbeta CDR3 repertoires across three groups: blood iaTreg cells, other blood Treg cells and synovial fluid Treg cells. Treg and Teff subsets from under 14 JIA patients with active disease were included in the TCR repertoire comparisons.

The full study reports these points: Synovial Treg cells shared more CDR3 sequences with iaTreg cells than with other blood Treg cells, and Chao-Jaccard similarity confirmed that synovial Treg cells were more closely related to iaTreg cells. Across patients, iaTreg TCR repertoires were largely private, and these iaTreg repertoires partially overlapped with synovial Teff and blood CPL repertoires.

Receptors were amplified or captured by the immunoSEQ multiplex PCR assay. TCRbeta CDR3 sequencing was carried out by Adaptive Biotechnologies. Concerning the study's data processing: Repertoire similarity was assessed with the Chao-modified Jaccard index and with the median clonotype overlap from 200 random subsamples of equal sample size. Similarity analyses used either productive nucleotide sequences or in silico-translated amino acid sequences. Hierarchical clustering with single linkage and t-SNE based on Chao-modified Jaccard distances were applied for the comparison of repertoires. Repertoire diversity was measured with the Renyi index after sample size normalisation across a range of alpha values. Not all clones reach the TCRdb copy of this immuneACCESS table, which keeps in-frame sequences only. Checked studies attribute under half of the gap to unresolved V genes and leave the rest unexplained. Clonal size and the V and J genes are those of that table, whereas D and trimming came from the DNA. The sample has around 2,300 clones on record. About 13% of the sample belongs to the ten largest clones.

The specimen was Treg cells from the synovium. This TCR derives from a donor aged 2-29 years with juvenile idiopathic arthritis. The chain employs TRBV9 and TRBJ2-5; TCRdb's D gene call, TRBD2, goes unchecked for lack of DNA. The CDR3 region reads CASSFRLGGGETQYF.